This TCR beta chain was profiled in a study of beta chain features in type 1 diabetes. Study details: Patients were similar to healthy donors in age and gender (as well as in cell yields).

Staining for CD45RO/CCR7/CD25/CD127/CD95/CD27 allowed sorting of CD4+ naive, central memory, regulatory and stem cell-like memory cells. General study findings and limits: A pattern of fewer insertions and more deletions at VDJ junctions was seen in type 1 diabetes patients. Shortening of TCRB CDR3s, moderate but significant, appeared in all four CD4+ subsets of Type 1 diabetes patients.

This clone came up a few times. What it binds is not known. V lost 6 bases, J lost 3 bases, and 14 bases lay in between. CDR1 and CDR2 (germline): SGHTA, FQGNSA. The CDR3 spans 14 residues. Every isolated RNA sample was fully reverse transcribed, so sequencing captured expressed TCRB transcripts. Reads from naive, central memory and regulatory T cell samples averaged around 3.5 million. Generated by immunoSEQ multiplex PCR, the TCRdb table keeps only in-frame clones and is missing some. This repertoire shows roughly 300,000 clones, over 7% found once; its top ten account for less than 1.2%. The sequence was obtained from a man aged 25-45 years with type 1 diabetes. The chain couples TRBV7-2 to TRBJ1-1; tentative D call: TRBD1 (6 bases). The sequenced sample consisted of central memory CD4+ T cells from blood. DNA of the CDR3: TGTGCCAGCAGTCAATTGGGGGGCTACACTGAAGCTTTCTTT. Translation gives CASSQLGGYTEAFF.